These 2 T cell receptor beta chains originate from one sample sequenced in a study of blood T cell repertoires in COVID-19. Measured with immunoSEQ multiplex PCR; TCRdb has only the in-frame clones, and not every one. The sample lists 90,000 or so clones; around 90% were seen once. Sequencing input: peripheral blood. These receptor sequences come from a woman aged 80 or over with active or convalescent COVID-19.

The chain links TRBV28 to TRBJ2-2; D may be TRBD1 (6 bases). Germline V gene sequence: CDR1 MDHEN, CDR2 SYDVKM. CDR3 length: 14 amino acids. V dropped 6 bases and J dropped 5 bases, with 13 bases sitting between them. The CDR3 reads CASSHRAGTGELFF. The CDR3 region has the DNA TGTGCCAGCAGCCACAGGGCAGGGACCGGGGAGCTGTTTTTT.

CDR3: CASTEGLTGAGELFF. The CDR3 DNA reads TGTGCCAGCACCGAGGGACTAACGGGAGCCGGGGAGCTGTTTTTT. The chain joins TRBV2 to TRBJ2-2, with 7 bases identical to TRBD2. Per germline, CDR1 SNHLY and CDR2 FYNNEI. The CDR3 runs to 15 residues. The J segment lost 6 bases and the V segment lost 7 bases, leaving 11 bases of the junction unmatched.